This TCR beta chain is from a study of blood T cells in healthy people across ages. The use of a sample-barcoded 5' primer and a J-beta primer mix characterized a second PCR of roughly 7 to 11 cycles. Every molecule of cDNA carried a tag from a template-switch adaptor with 12 random nucleotides. TCRdb recomputed calls from the 5' RACE reads with MiXCR, one row per CDR3 protein. The sample lists around 1,500,000 distinct CDR3 sequences, around two fifths occurring once. Worth noting for this clonotype: At one end, the junction sequence differs from germline, possibly due to a read error.

This CDR3 has 14 residues. In germline, CDR1 is MDHEN, CDR2 SYDVKM. This rearrangement joins TRBV28 to TRBJ2-7, with 7 bases fitting TRBD1. Sequenced sample: blood. This receptor was identified in a woman younger than 30 in good health. The CDR3 DNA follows: TGTGCCAGCAGAAGACCGGGACAGAGTGTAGAGCGGTACTTC. Translation: CASRRPGQSVERYF.